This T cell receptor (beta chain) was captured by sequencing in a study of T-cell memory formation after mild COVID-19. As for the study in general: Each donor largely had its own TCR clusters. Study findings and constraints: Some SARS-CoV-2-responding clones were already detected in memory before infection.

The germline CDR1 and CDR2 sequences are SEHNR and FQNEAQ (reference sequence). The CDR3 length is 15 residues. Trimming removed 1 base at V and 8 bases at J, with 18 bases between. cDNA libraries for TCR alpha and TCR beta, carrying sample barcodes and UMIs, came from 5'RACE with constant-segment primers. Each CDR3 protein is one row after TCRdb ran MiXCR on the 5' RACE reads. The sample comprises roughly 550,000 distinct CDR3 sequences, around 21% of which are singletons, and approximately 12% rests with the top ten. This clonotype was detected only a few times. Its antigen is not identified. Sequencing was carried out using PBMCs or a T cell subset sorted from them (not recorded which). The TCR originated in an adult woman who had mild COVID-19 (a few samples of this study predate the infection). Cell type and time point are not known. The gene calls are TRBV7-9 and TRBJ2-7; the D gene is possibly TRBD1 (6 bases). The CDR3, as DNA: TGTGCCAGCAGCTTAGAAGGACAGTTGTCTTCCCAGCAGTACTTC. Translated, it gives CASSLEGQLSSQQYF.